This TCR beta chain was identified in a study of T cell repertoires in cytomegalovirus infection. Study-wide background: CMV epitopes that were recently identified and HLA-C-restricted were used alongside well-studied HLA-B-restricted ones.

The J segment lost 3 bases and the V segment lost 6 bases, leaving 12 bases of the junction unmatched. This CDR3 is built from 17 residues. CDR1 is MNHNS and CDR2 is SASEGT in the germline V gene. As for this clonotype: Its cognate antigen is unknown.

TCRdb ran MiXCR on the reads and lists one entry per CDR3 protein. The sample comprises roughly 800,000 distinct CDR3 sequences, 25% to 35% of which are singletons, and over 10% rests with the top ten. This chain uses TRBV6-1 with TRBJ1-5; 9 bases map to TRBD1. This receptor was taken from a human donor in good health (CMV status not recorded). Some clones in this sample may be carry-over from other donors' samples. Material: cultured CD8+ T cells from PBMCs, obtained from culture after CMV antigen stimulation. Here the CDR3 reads CASSPFPGQGDNQPQHF. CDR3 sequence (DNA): TGTGCCAGCAGCCCTTTTCCGGGACAGGGCGACAATCAGCCCCAGCATTTT.